This T cell receptor (beta chain) is drawn from a study of control samples from healthy donors and cancer patients. The CDR3 extends over 14 amino acids. V shed 4 bases and J 6 bases; nucleotides not matched to a gene: 4. Germline values: CDR1 LGHNA, CDR2 YSLEER. Clones were read by immunoSEQ multiplex PCR, and TCRdb kept only the in-frame ones, dropping some. In the table there are roughly 100,000 clones, about 91% of which are singletons. This clone was detected once. The source is a man aged 25 to 40 in good health. V is TRBV4-3 and J is TRBJ2-2; 8 bases are shared with TRBD2. The sequenced sample consisted of blood. DNA for the CDR3: TGCGCCAGCAGCCTAGCGGGAATTTCCGGGGAGCTGTTTTTT. Amino acid sequence: CASSLAGISGELFF.